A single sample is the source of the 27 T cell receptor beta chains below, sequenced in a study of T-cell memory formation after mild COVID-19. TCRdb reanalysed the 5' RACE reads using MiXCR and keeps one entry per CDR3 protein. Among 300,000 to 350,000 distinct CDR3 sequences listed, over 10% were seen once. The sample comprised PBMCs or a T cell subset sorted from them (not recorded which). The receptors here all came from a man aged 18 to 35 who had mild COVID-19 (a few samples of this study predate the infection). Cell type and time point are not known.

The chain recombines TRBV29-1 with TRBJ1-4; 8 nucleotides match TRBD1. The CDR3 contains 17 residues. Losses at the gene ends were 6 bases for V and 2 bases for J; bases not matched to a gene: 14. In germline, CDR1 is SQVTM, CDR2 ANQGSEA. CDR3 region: CSVQPLTGEGTNEKLFF. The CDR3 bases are TGCAGCGTGCAACCCTTGACAGGGGAGGGCACTAATGAAAAACTGTTTTTT.

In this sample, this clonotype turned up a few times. The CDR3 protein is CASSQPGTGVNEQYF. The DNA of the CDR3 is TGCGCCAGCAGCCAGCCCGGGACAGGGGTGAACGAGCAGTACTTC. The V gene is TRBV4-1, the J gene TRBJ2-7, with 10 positions matching TRBD1. V lost 3 bases to trimming and J lost 5 bases; unmatched junction nucleotides: 7. The CDR3 contains 15 residues. Germline assignment: CDR1 MGHRA and CDR2 YSYEKL.

The CDR3 loop reads CASSRGTDYNEQFF. Here the CDR3 DNA reads TGCGCCAGCAGCCGAGGGACAGATTACAATGAGCAGTTCTTC. The chain is built from TRBV5-1 and TRBJ2-1; 7 nucleotides agree with TRBD1. Looked up from germline, CDR1 is SGHRS and CDR2 is YFSETQ. With V trimmed by 4 bases and J by 4 bases, 5 bases remained unmatched. This CDR3 contains 14 residues.

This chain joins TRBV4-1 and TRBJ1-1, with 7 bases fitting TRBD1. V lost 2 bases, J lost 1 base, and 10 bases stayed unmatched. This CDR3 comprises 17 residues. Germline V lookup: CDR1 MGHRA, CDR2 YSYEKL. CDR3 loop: CASSQPSSGTENTEAFF. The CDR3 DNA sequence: TGCGCCAGCAGCCAACCTTCCTCCGGGACAGAGAACACTGAAGCTTTCTTT.

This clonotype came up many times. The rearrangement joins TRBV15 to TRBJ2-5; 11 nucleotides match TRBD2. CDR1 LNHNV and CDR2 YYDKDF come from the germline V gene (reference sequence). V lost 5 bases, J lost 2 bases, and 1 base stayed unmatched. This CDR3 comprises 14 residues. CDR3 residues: CATSGTSGQETQYF. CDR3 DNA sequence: TGTGCCACCAGCGGGACTAGCGGACAAGAGACCCAGTACTTC. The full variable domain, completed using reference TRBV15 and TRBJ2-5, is DAMVIQNPRYQVTQFGKPVTLSCSQTLNHNVMYWYQQKSSQAPKLLFHYYDKDFNNEADTPDNFQSRRPNTSFCFLDIRSPGLGDTAMYLCATSGTSGQETQYFGPGTRLLVL.

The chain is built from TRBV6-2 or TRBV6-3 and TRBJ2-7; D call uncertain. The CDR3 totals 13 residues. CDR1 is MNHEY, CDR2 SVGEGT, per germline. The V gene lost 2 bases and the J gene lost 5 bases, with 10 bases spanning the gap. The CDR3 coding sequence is TGTGCCAGCAGTTACAAGATATGGGACGAGCAGTACTTC. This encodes CASSYKIWDEQYF.

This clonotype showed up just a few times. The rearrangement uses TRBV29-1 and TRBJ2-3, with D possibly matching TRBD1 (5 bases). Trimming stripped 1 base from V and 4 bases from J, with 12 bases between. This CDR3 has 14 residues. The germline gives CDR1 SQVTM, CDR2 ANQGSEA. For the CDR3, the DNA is TGCAGCGTTGAAGGAAGGGGAATCTCAGATACGCAGTATTTT. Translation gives CSVEGRGISDTQYF.

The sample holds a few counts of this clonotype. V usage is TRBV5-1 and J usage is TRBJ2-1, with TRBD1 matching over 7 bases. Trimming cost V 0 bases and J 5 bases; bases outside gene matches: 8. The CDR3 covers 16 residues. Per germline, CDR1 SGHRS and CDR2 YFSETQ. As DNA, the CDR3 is TGCGCCAGCAGCTTGGGATTGACAGGGTCTCACAATGAGCAGTTCTTC. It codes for CASSLGLTGSHNEQFF.

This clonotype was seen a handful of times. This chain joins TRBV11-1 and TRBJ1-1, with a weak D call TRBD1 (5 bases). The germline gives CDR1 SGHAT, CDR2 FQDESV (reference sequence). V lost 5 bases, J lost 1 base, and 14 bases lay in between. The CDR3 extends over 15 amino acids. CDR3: CASSPGGTRNTEAFF. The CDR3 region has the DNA TGTGCCAGCAGCCCAGGAGGGACGAGGAACACTGAAGCTTTCTTT.

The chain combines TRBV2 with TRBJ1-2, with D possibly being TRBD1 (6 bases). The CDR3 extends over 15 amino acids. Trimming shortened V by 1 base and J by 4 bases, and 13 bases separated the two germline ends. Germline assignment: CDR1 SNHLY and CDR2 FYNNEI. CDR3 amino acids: CASSEDGQGFYGYTF. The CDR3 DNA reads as TGTGCCAGCAGTGAAGACGGGCAGGGGTTCTATGGCTACACCTTC.

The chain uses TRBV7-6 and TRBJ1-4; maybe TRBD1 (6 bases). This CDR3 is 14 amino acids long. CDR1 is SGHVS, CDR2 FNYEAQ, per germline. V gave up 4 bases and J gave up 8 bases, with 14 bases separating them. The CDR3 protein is CASSSMGHGEKLFF. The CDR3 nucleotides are TGTGCCAGCAGCTCTATGGGACACGGCGAAAAACTGTTTTTT.

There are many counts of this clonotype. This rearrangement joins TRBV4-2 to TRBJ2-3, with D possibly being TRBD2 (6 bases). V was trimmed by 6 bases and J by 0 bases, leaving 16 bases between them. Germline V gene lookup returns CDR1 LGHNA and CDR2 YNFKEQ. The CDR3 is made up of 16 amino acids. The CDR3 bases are TGTGCCAGCAGTCAAAACGCCGGGAGTAGCACAGATACGCAGTATTTT. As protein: CASSQNAGSSTDTQYF.

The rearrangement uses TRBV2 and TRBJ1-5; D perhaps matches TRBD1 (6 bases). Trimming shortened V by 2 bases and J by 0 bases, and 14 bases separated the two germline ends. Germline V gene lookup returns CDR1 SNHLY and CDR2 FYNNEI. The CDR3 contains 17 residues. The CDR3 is CASSEPPTGYSNQPQHF. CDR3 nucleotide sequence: TGTGCCAGCAGTGAACCGCCTACAGGGTATAGCAATCAGCCCCAGCATTTT. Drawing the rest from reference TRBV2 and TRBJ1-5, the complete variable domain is EPEVTQTPSHQVTQMGQEVILRCVPISNHLYFYWYRQILGQKVEFLVSFYNNEISEKSEIFDDQFSVERPDGSNFTLKIRSTKLEDSAMYFCASSEPPTGYSNQPQHFGDGTRLSIL.

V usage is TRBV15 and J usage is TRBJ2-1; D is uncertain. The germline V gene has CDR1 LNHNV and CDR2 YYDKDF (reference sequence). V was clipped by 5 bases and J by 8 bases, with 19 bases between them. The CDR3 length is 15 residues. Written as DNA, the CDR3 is TGTGCCACCAGCCACCGTCCGGAAAGAACCGATGAGCAGTTCTTC. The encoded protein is CATSHRPERTDEQFF.

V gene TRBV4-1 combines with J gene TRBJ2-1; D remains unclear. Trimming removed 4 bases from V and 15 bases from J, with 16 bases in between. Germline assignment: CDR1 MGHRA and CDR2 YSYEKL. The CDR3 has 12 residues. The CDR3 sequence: CASSRGWEPLFF. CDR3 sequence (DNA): TGCGCCAGCAGCCGAGGCTGGGAACCTTTGTTCTTC.

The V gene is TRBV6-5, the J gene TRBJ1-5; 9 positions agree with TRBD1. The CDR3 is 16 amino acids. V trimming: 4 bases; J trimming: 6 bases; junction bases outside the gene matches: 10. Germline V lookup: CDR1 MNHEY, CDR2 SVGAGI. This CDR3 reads CASSSGTGMIGQPQHF. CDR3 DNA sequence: TGTGCCAGCAGTTCCGGGACAGGGATGATTGGTCAGCCCCAGCATTTT.

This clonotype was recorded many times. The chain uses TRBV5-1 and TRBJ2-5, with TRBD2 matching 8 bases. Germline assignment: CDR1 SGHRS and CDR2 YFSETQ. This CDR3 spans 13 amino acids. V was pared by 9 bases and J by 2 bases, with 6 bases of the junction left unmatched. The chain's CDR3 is CATSGGVQETQYF. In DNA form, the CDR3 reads TGCGCCACCTCGGGGGGGGTTCAAGAGACCCAGTACTTC.

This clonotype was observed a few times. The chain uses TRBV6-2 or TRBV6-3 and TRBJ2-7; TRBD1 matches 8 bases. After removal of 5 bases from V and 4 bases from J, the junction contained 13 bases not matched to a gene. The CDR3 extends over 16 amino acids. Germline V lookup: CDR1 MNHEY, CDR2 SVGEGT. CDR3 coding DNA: TGTGCCAGCAGTCCCCTCTCTGGGCAGGGGGCATACGAGCAGTACGTC. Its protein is CASSPLSGQGAYEQYV.

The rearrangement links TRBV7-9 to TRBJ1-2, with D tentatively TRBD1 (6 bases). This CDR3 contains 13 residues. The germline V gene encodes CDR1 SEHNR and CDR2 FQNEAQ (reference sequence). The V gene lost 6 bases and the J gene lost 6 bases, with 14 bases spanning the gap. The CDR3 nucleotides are TGTGCCAGCAGTCGACAGGACGCACATGGCTACACCTTC. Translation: CASSRQDAHGYTF.

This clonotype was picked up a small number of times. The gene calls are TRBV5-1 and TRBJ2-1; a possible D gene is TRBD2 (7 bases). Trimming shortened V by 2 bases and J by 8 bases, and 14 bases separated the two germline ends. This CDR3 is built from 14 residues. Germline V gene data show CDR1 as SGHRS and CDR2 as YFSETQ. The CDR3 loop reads CASSFLGGRDEQFF. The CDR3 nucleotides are TGCGCCAGCAGCTTTTTGGGGGGGCGCGATGAGCAGTTCTTC.

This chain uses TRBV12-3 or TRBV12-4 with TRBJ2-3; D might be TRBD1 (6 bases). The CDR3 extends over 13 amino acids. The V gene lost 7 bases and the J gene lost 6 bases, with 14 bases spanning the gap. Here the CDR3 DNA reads TGTGCCAGCACCTTCGGCACAGGGGATACGCAGTATTTT. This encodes CASTFGTGDTQYF.

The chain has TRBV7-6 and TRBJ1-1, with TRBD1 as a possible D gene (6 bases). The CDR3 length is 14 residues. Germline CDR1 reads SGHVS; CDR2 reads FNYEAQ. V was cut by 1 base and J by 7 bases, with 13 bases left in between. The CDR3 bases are TGTGCCAGCAGCTTAGGTCGGGGGCTGGATGAAGCTTTCTTT. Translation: CASSLGRGLDEAFF.

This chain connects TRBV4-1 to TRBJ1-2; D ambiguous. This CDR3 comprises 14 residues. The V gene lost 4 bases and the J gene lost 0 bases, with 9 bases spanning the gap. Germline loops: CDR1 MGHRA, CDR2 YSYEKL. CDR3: CASSLRTTNYGYTF. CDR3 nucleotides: TGCGCCAGCAGCCTAAGGACGACTAACTATGGCTACACCTTC.

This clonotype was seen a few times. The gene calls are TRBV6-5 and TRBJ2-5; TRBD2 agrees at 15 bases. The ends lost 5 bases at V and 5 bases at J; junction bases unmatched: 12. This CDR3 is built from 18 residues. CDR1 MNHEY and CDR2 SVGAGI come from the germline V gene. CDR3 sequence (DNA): TGTGCCAGCAGTCAGACGGGACTAGCGGGGGGCCGGTATGAGACCCAGTACTTC. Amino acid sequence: CASSQTGLAGGRYETQYF.

In DNA form, the CDR3 reads TGTGCCAGCAGCTTGGAAGGGGGCTATGGTGAAGCTTTCTTT. This gives the protein CASSLEGGYGEAFF. The rearrangement links TRBV5-4 to TRBJ1-1; the match to TRBD1 covers 7 bases. The CDR3 has 14 amino acids. CDR1 SGHNT and CDR2 YYREEE come from the germline V gene (reference sequence). Trimming removed 0 bases from V and 7 bases from J; junction bases left unmatched: 6.

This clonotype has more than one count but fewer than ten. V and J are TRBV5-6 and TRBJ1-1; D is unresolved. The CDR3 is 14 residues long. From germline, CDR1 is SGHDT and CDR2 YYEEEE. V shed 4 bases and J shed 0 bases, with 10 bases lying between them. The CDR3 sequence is CASSIRDLNTEAFF. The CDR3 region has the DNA TGTGCCAGCAGCATCAGAGACTTGAACACTGAAGCTTTCTTT.

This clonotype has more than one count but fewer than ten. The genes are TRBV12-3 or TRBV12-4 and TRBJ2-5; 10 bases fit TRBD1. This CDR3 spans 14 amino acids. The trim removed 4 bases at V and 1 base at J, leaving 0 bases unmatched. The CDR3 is CASSWDRGQETQYF. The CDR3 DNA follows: TGTGCCAGCAGTTGGGACAGGGGCCAAGAGACCCAGTACTTC.